This T cell receptor beta chain was obtained from a study of identical twins (dated by TCRdb to the mid-2010s). Broadly, across the study: The study deep-sequenced TCR alpha and beta repertoires from monozygotic twins, unrelated adults of various ages and cord blood to test whether fetal clonotypes persist. To rule out contamination, replicate twin experiments were performed at different times with different library preparation protocols. The full study reports these points: Fewer insertions were carried by abundant cord blood beta clonotypes, a similar but weaker trend appeared in young adult naive repertoires, and no such trend appeared in memory repertoires. Out-of-frame TCR alpha sequences shared between twins showed an excess of low generation-probability sequences compared with coincidental sharing between unrelated individuals. In monozygotic twins, out-of-frame TCR alpha sharing was systematically underestimated by recombination models, although the models agreed with sharing between unrelated individuals. The excess sharing between twins in beta out-of-frame sequences was weaker because fewer shared sequences reduced the signal-to-noise ratio. Zero-insertion analyses could be partly confounded by invariant T cells such as MAIT and iNKT, although diverse VJ usage argued against such confounding for most clonotypes. Because the same donors could not be followed over many years, the conclusions depended on cross-sectional statistical analysis.

A distance of 7 bases separates the germline ends of V and J, which lose 0 bases and 2 bases respectively. CDR1 and CDR2 were assigned from the germline V gene (reference sequence) as LNHNV and YYDKDF. The CDR3 runs 15 amino acids, cysteine and phenylalanine included. Just CDR3 DNA is preserved here, 45 bases in frame from base 1. Every donor was a healthy Caucasian. The study also sequenced three unrelated non-twin adults: a male aged 18 to 29, a male aged 50 to 59 and a female aged 50 to 59. Miltenyi CD45RO+ enrichment and human naive T-cell isolation kits were used to isolate memory (CD45RO+) and naive T cells from PBMC. The receptor library was made with 5' RACE. Sequencing relied on an Illumina HiSeq 2000. A universal primer binding site was introduced by template switching, and a unique molecular identifier was present in the final cDNA, enabling accurate counting of TCR cDNA molecules. First-strand cDNA for TCR alpha and beta chains was synthesized from specific primers in the conserved constant-segment region. To control for contamination, every cDNA library carried two barcodes: a SMART-Mk sample barcode plus Illumina barcodes. TruSeq adapter sequences, together with Illumina sample barcodes, were added in two successive PCR steps. TCR alpha and beta cDNA libraries were sequenced on the Illumina HiSeq platform with custom primers. As for the authors' bioinformatics: MiGEC was used to process raw reads and extract unique molecular identifiers, and MiXCR was used to find CDR3 positions. Recombination models were inferred per individual with the repgenHMM and IGoR tools using an EM algorithm. Shared clonotypes were analyzed with the tcR package in R, and sharing was normalized by the product of cloneset sizes. To study raw recombination free of thymic and clonal selection effects, out-of-frame nonproductive sequences were analyzed. Using fastp trimming at Q25 and MiXCR clonotype assembly, TCRdb reanalyzed the public sequencing data and kept in-frame beta chains. Entries are consolidated by CDR3 protein sequence, retaining the most common genes and DNA. TCRdb, not the authors, supplied the V and J calls. For this sample the table gives 350,000 or so distinct CDR3 sequences, of which 7% to 9.5% were detected only once. The ten largest make up under 9.5% of the sample.

This clonotype was observed at least ten times. It has no known antigen specificity. No much larger clone exists at a distance of one base, and base qualities are not known. The source is a woman aged 45-60 years in good health. The rearrangement combines TRBV15 with TRBJ2-2, with a tentative D gene TRBD2 over 5 matching bases. The sequenced sample consisted of naive T cells sorted from blood. The cell subset or site label corresponds to: cells isolated with a human naive T-cell isolation kit. The sequenced DNA is TGTGCCACCAGCAGAGATGCTAGCAACACCGGGGAGCTGTTTTTT. This yields the protein CATSRDASNTGELFF.